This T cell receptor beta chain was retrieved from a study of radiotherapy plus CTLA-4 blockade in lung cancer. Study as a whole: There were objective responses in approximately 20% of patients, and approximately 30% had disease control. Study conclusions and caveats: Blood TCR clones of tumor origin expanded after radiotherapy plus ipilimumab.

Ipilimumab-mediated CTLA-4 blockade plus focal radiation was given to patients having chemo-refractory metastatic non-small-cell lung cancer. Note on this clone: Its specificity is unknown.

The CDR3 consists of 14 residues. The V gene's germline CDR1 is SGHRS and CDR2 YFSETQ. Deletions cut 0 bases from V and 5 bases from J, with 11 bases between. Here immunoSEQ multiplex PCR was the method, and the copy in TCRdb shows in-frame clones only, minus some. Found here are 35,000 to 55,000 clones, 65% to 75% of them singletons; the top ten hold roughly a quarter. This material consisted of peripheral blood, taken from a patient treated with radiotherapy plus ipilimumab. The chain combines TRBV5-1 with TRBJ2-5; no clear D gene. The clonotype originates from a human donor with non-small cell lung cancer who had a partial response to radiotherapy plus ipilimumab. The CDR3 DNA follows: TGCGCCAGCAGCTTGGGGCTAGTTTCCGAGACCCAGTACTTC. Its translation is CASSLGLVSETQYF.